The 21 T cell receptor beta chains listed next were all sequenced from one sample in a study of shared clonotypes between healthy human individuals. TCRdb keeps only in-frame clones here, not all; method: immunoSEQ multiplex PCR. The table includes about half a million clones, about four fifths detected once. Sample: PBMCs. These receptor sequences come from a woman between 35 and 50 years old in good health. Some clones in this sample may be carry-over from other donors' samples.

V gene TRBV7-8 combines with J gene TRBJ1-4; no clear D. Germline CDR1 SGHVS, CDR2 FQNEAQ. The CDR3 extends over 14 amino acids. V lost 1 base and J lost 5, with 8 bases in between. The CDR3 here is CASSLDQINEKLFF. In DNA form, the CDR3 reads TGTGCCAGCAGCTTAGACCAGATAAATGAAAAACTGTTTTTT. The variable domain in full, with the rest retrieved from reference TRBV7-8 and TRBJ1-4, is GAGVSQSPRYKVAKRGQDVALRCDPISGHVSLFWYQQALGQGPEFLTYFQNEAQLDKSGLPSDRFFAERPEGSVSTLKIQRTQQEDSAVYLCASSLDQINEKLFFGSGTQLSVL.

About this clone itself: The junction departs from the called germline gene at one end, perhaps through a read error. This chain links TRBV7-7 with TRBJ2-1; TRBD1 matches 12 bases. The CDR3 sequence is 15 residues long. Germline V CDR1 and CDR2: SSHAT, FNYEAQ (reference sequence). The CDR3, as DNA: TGTGCTAGCAGCCCGGGACAGGGGGCCCACAATGAGCAGTTCTTC. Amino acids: CASSPGQGAHNEQFF. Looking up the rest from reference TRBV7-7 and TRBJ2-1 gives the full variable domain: GAGVSQSPRYKVTKRGQDVTLRCDPISSHATLYWYQQALGQGPEFLTYFNYEAQPDKSGLPSDRFSAERPEGSISTLTIQRTEQRDSAMYRCASSPGQGAHNEQFFGPGTRLTVL.

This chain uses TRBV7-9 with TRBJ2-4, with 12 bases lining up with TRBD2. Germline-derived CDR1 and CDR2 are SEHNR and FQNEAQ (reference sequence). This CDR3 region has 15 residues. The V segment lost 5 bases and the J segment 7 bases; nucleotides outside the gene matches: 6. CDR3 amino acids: CASSQLAGGPNIQYF. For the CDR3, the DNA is TGTGCCAGCAGCCAACTAGCGGGAGGTCCCAACATTCAGTACTTC. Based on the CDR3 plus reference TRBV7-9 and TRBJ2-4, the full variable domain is DTGVSQNPRHKITKRGQNVTFRCDPISEHNRLYWYRQTLGQGPEFLTYFQNEAQLEKSRLLSDRFSAERPKGSFSTLEIQRTEQGDSAMYLCASSQLAGGPNIQYFGAGTRLSVL.

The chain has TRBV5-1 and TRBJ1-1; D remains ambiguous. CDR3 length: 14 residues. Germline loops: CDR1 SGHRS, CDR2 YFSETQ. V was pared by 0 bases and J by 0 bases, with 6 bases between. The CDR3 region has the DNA TGCGCCAGCAGCTTGGCCAGGATGAACACTGAAGCTTTCTTT. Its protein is CASSLARMNTEAFF.

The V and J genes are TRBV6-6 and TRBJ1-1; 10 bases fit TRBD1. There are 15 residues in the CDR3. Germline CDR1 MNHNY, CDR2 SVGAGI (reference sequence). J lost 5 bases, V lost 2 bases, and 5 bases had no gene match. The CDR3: CASSYQGQGRTEAFF. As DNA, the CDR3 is TGTGCCAGCAGTTACCAGGGACAGGGGAGGACTGAAGCTTTCTTT.

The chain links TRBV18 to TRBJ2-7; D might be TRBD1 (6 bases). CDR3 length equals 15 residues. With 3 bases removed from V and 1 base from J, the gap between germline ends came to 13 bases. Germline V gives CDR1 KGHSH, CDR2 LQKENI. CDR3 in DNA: TGTGCCAGCTCACCCGCCCAGGGGCGTTCCTACGAGCAGTACTTC. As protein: CASSPAQGRSYEQYF.

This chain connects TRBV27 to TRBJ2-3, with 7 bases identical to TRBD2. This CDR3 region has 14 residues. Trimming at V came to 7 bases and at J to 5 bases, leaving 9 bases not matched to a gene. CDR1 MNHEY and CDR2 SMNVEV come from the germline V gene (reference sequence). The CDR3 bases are TGTGCCAGCAAAGCGGGACCATCTGGAGATACGCAGTATTTT. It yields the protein CASKAGPSGDTQYF.

The CDR3 nucleotides read TGTGCCACCAGCAGAGGGGCTAGCGGGAGGACAGATACGCAGTATTTT. Amino acids: CATSRGASGRTDTQYF. This sequence joins TRBV15 and TRBJ2-3, with 11 positions matching TRBD2. The CDR3 is 16 residues long. Germline-derived CDR1 and CDR2 are LNHNV and YYDKDF (reference sequence). J was trimmed by 3 bases and V by 1 base; bases with no gene match: 3.

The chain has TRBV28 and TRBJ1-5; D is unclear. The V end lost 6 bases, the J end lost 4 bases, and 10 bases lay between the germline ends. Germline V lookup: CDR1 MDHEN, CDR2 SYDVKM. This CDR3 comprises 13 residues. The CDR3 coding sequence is TGTGCCAGCAGAAAGGCAAATAATCAGCCCCAGCATTTT. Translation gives CASRKANNQPQHF.

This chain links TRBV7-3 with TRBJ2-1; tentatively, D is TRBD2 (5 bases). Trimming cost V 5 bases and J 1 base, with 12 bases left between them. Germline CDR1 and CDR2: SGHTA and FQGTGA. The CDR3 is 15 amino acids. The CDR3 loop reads CASSEAGGSYNEQFF. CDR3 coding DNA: TGTGCCAGCAGCGAAGCAGGAGGTTCCTACAATGAGCAGTTCTTC.

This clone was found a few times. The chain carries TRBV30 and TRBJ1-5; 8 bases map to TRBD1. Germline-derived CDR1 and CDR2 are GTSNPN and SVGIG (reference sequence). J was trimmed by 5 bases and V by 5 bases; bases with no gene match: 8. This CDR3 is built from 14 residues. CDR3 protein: CAWGSDRGYQPQHF. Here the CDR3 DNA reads TGTGCCTGGGGCTCAGACAGGGGTTATCAGCCCCAGCATTTT. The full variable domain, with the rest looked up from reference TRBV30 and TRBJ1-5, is SQTIHQWPATLVQPVGSPLSLECTVEGTSNPNLYWYRQAAGRGLQLLFYSVGIGQISSEVPQNLSASRPQDRQFILSSKKLLLSDSGFYLCAWGSDRGYQPQHFGDGTRLSIL.

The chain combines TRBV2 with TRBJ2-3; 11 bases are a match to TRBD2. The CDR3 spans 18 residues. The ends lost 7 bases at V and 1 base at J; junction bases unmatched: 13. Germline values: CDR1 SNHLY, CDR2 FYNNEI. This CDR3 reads CASTSSPLAGGGTDTQYF. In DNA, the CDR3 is TGTGCCAGCACCTCTTCCCCCCTAGCGGGAGGTGGCACAGATACGCAGTATTTT.

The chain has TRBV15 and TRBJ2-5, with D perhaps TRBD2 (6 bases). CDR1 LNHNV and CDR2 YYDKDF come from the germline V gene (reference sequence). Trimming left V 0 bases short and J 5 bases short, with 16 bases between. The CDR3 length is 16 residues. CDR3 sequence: CATSRDIGPGGETQYF. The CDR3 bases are TGTGCCACCAGCAGAGATATTGGCCCTGGGGGGGAGACCCAGTACTTC.

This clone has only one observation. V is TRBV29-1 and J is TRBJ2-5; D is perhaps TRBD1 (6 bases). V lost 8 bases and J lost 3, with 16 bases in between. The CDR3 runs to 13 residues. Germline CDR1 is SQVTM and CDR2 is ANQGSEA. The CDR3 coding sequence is TGCAGCACCTCCGGGACACTCGAAGAGACCCAGTACTTC. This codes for CSTSGTLEETQYF. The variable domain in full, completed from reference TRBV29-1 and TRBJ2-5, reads SAVISQKPSRDICQRGTSLTIQCQVDSQVTMMFWYRQQPGQSLTLIATANQGSEATYESGFVIDKFPISRPNLTFSTLTVSNMSPEDSSIYLCSTSGTLEETQYFGPGTRLLVL.

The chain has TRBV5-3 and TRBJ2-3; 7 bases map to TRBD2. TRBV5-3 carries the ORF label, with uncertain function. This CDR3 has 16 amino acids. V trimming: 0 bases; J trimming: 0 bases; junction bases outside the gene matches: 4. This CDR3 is CARSLAKAGSTDTQYF. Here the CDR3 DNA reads TGTGCCAGAAGCTTGGCCAAAGCGGGAAGCACAGATACGCAGTATTTT.

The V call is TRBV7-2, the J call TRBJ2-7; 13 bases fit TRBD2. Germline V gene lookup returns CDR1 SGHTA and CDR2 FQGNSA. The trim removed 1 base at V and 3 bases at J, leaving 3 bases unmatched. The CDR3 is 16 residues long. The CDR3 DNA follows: TGTGCCAGCAGCTTAGAGGGGACTAGCGGGATCTACGAGCAGTACTTC. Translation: CASSLEGTSGIYEQYF.

The CDR3 DNA follows: TGCGCCAGCAGCCGCGTATCGGGAGGGCTAGCGGGAGTCGAGCAGTACTTC. Amino acids: CASSRVSGGLAGVEQYF. J is TRBJ2-7 and V is TRBV5-1, with 10 bases lining up with TRBD2. The CDR3 runs to 17 residues. From germline, CDR1 is SGHRS and CDR2 YFSETQ. Germline trimming cut 4 bases from V and 6 bases from J; bases unmatched to any gene: 16. The full variable domain, in which reference TRBV5-1 and TRBJ2-7 provide the parts outside the CDR3, is KAGVTQTPRYLIKTRGQQVTLSCSPISGHRSVSWYQQTPGQGLQFLFEYFSETQRNKGNFPGRFSGRQFSNSRSEMNVSTLELGDSALYLCASSRVSGGLAGVEQYFGPGTRLTVT.

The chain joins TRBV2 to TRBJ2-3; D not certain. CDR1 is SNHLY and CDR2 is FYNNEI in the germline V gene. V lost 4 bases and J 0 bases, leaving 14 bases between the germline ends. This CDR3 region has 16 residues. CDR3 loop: CASSGGSPTSTDTQYF. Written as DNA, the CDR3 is TGTGCCAGCAGTGGGGGTAGCCCAACTAGCACAGATACGCAGTATTTT.

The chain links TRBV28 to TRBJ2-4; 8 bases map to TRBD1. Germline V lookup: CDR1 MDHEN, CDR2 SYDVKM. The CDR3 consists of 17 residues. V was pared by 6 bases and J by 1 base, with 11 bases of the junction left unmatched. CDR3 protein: CASRLGQGGWAKNIQYF. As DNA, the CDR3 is TGTGCCAGCAGGCTTGGACAGGGTGGGTGGGCCAAAAACATTCAGTACTTC.

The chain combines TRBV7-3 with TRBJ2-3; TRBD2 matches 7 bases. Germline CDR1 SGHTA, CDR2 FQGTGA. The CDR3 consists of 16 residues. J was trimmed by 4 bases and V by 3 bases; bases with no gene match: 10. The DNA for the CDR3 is TGTGCCAGCAGCTTTCAACAGACGGGAGGAGCAGATACGCAGTATTTT. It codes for CASSFQQTGGADTQYF.

The CDR3 DNA is TGTGCCAGCTCACTTAGACTAGCGGGGTACTACGAGCAGTACTTC. Encoded protein: CASSLRLAGYYEQYF. The V call is TRBV18, the J call TRBJ2-7; 11 positions agree with TRBD2. Germline loops: CDR1 KGHSH, CDR2 LQKENI. This CDR3 spans 15 amino acids. J lost 3 bases, V lost 4 bases, and 5 bases had no gene match.